Shown below are 2 T cell receptor gamma chains from a single sample sequenced in a study of Vγ9Vδ2 T cells in congenital toxoplasmosis. TRGC- and TRDC-specific primers primed one-tube template-switch reverse transcription to make cDNA. The TRGC primer design covered both constant genes, TRGC1 and TRGC2. TCRdb re-called clones from the reads using CATT. The sample consists of about 160 gamma-chain clones, more than 4% of them appearing once. Material for sequencing was gamma-delta T cells from blood. All receptors derive from a child under 10 years old born to a mother with Toxoplasma gondii infection during pregnancy, either congenitally infected or uninfected (not recorded which).

Of note for this clone: The protein that TCRdb holds for this DNA derives from a much larger clone and differs from the translated DNA at residue 11, which likely indicates a read error; the protein shown here is translated from the DNA. The V and J genes are TRGV9 and TRGJP. Germline V gene data show CDR1 as GITISATS and CDR2 as ISYDGTV (reference sequence). This CDR3 comprises 17 residues. The CDR3 spells CALWEVPQELCKKIKVF. DNA of the CDR3: TGTGCCTTGTGGGAGGTACCGCAAGAGTTGTGCAAAAAAATCAAGGTATTT.

In this sample, this clone is large. This may be a read error: a much more frequent sequence differs by one nucleotide. The chain recombines TRGV10 with TRGJP1. TRGV10 is sorted into the ORF group, with uncertain function. This CDR3 comprises 13 residues. The trim removed 8 bases at V and 0 bases at J, leaving 1 base unmatched. The CDR3 sequence is CAAWDTTGWFKIF. The CDR3 DNA is TGTGCTGCGTGGGATACCACTGGTTGGTTCAAGATATTT.